Listed below are T cell receptor beta chains from one sample, sequenced in a study of identical twins. A single record per CDR3 protein comes from TCRdb applying MiXCR to the 5' RACE reads. The table records hundreds of thousands of distinct CDR3 sequences, roughly 8.6% of them present only once. In addition, the sample was reused for a study of yellow fever vaccine responses in identical twins.

Sequenced input: CD8+ T cells sorted from blood. These receptors were collected from a woman between 18 and 30 years old in good health. Both conserved end residues are part of each CDR3. D genes are given only for firm matches. Rows give clone size only sometimes, using once, few, many, or a class for an expanded clone.

D	J	size	V	CDR3	DNA
NA	TRBJ2-1	many	TRBV4-1	CASSQGGLSYNEQFF	TGCGCCAGCAGCCAAGGGGGGTTATCCTACAATGAGCAGTTCTTC
NA	TRBJ2-1	many	TRBV9	CASSVVGSSYNEQFF	TGTGCCAGCAGCGTAGTAGGGAGCTCCTACAATGAGCAGTTCTTC
NA	TRBJ1-6	many	TRBV7-9	CASSLVGLSYSPLHF	TGTGCCAGCAGCTTAGTGGGACTTTCATATTCACCCCTCCACTTT
NA	TRBJ2-3	many	TRBV7-9	CASRSPLWETQYF	TGTGCCAGCAGATCTCCTCTCTGGGAAACGCAGTATTTT
NA	TRBJ2-2	NA	TRBV20-1	CSGKVGGELFF	TGCAGTGGGAAGGTTGGAGGGGAGCTGTTTTTT
NA	TRBJ1-2	many	TRBV29-1	CSVVRDGNYGYTF	TGCAGCGTTGTTCGGGACGGGAACTATGGCTACACCTTC
NA	TRBJ2-4	many	TRBV12-3/TRBV12-4	CASSFDLVVQYF	TGTGCCAGCAGTTTCGACCTTGTTGTTCAGTACTTC
NA	TRBJ2-1	few	TRBV28	CASRSGVAYNEQFF	TGTGCCAGCAGGTCGGGAGTTGCCTACAATGAGCAGTTCTTC
NA	TRBJ1-5	NA	TRBV12-3/TRBV12-4	CASSLGGGGNQPQHF	TGTGCCAGCAGTTTAGGAGGAGGGGGCAATCAGCCCCAGCATTTT
NA	TRBJ1-2	many	TRBV3-1	CASSQETRDRGTNYGYTF	TGTGCCAGCAGCCAAGAAACCCGAGACCGAGGCACTAACTATGGCTACACCTTC
NA	TRBJ1-1	few	TRBV7-6	CASSLDGGGEAFF	TGTGCCAGCAGCTTAGACGGGGGAGGGGAAGCTTTCTTT
TRBD2	TRBJ2-7	many	TRBV28	CASSLFRGGSYEQYF	TGTGCCAGCAGTTTATTTCGCGGGGGCTCCTACGAGCAGTACTTC
NA	TRBJ2-3	many	TRBV7-8	CASSSGRRGLGLGPDTQYF	TGTGCCAGCAGCTCAGGAAGGCGGGGGCTGGGCCTGGGCCCAGATACGCAGTATTTT
TRBD1	TRBJ2-3	few	TRBV7-2	CASSPRDREVDTQYF	TGTGCCAGCAGCCCTAGGGACAGGGAAGTGGATACGCAGTATTTT
NA	TRBJ1-1	few	TRBV6-5	CASSYSSAGSMNTEAFF	TGTGCCAGCAGTTACTCGAGCGCGGGTTCCATGAACACTGAAGCTTTCTTT
NA	TRBJ2-7	NA	TRBV20-1	CSARDWASQGYEQYF	TGCAGTGCTAGAGATTGGGCTAGCCAGGGTTACGAGCAGTACTTC
NA	TRBJ2-7	many	TRBV4-1	CASSFGIGDEQYF	TGCGCCAGCAGCTTTGGAATCGGGGACGAGCAGTACTTC
TRBD2	TRBJ2-1	many	TRBV25-1	CASSGIAGGNEQFF	TGTGCCAGCAGTGGAATAGCGGGAGGAAATGAGCAGTTCTTC
NA	TRBJ2-3	few	TRBV6-1	CASSPGGLRVTDTQYF	TGTGCCAGCAGCCCCGGGGGACTCAGGGTAACAGATACGCAGTATTTT
NA	TRBJ2-7	few	TRBV7-9	CASSSSVRSYEQYF	TGTGCCAGCAGCTCCAGTGTGAGGTCCTACGAGCAGTACTTC
TRBD1	TRBJ2-2	many	TRBV5-1	CASSLEYAGQGNTGELFF	TGCGCCAGCAGCTTGGAATATGCAGGACAGGGGAACACCGGGGAGCTGTTTTTT
TRBD2	TRBJ2-1	few	TRBV28	CASTSAGNEQFF	TGTGCCAGTACTAGCGCTGGCAATGAGCAGTTCTTC
TRBD2	TRBJ2-7	NA	TRBV5-1	CASSGGLAGGAYEQYF	TGCGCCAGCAGCGGTGGACTAGCGGGAGGGGCCTACGAGCAGTACTTC
TRBD2	TRBJ2-3	few	TRBV7-3	CASSPSGGGGTDTQYF	TGTGCCAGCAGCCCCTCGGGCGGGGGGGGCACAGATACGCAGTATTTT
TRBD1	TRBJ2-7	NA	TRBV5-1	CASSLGDRANEQYF	TGCGCCAGCAGCTTAGGGGACAGGGCCAACGAGCAGTACTTC
NA	TRBJ2-5	many	TRBV12-3/TRBV12-4	CASSLVLPAVQETQYF	TGTGCCAGCAGTTTAGTCCTCCCAGCAGTGCAAGAGACCCAGTACTTC
NA	TRBJ2-7	many	TRBV29-1	CSVKGMDYEQYF	TGCAGCGTAAAGGGGATGGACTACGAGCAGTACTTC
TRBD1	TRBJ2-1	NA	TRBV28	CASSWTGIEQFF	TGTGCCAGCAGCTGGACAGGGATTGAGCAGTTCTTC